Listed below are T cell receptor beta chains from one sample, sequenced in a study of T cell repertoires in urothelial bladder cancer. TCRdb's table, derived via immunoSEQ multiplex PCR, lists solely in-frame clones and lacks some. Of approximately 11,000 clones detected, about 63% appear once; the ten largest clones hold 6% to 8%. Sequencing was performed on tumor-infiltrating cells from bladder cancer. The receptors originated from a human donor with a benign inflammatory bladder lesion. The CDR3 runs from the conserved cysteine through the conserved F or W. Each record gives: D gene, clone size, J gene, V gene, CDR3 protein, CDR3 DNA. A D gene is named only where the DNA matches it firmly. Clone size is given for some rows only: seen once, a few or many times, or a class if the clone is expanded.

D gene: .
clone size: .
J gene: TRBJ2-3
V gene: TRBV7-7
CDR3 protein: CASSLGARSTDTQYF
CDR3 DNA: TGTGCCAGCAGCTTAGGGGCCCGGAGCACAGATACGCAGTATTTT

D gene: TRBD1
clone size: few
J gene: TRBJ2-7
V gene: TRBV7-6
CDR3 protein: CASSSQTGISYEQYF
CDR3 DNA: TGTGCCAGCAGTTCCCAGACAGGGATTTCCTACGAGCAGTACTTC

D gene: .
clone size: few
J gene: TRBJ1-6
V gene: TRBV5-4
CDR3 protein: CASSPGAPTNNSPLHF
CDR3 DNA: TGTGCCAGCAGCCCGGGGGCCCCGACAAATAATTCACCCCTCCACTTT

D gene: TRBD1
clone size: .
J gene: TRBJ1-4
V gene: TRBV7-9
CDR3 protein: CASSPGTGHEKLFF
CDR3 DNA: TGTGCCAGCAGCCCCGGGACAGGTCATGAAAAACTGTTTTTT

D gene: .
clone size: .
J gene: TRBJ1-2
V gene: TRBV7-9
CDR3 protein: CASSLGSQGYDGYTF
CDR3 DNA: TGTGCCAGCAGCTTAGGATCACAGGGTTACGATGGCTACACCTTC

D gene: TRBD1
clone size: .
J gene: TRBJ1-3
V gene: TRBV9
CDR3 protein: CASSLWDSSSGNTIYF
CDR3 DNA: TGTGCCAGCAGTTTATGGGACAGCAGCTCTGGAAACACCATATATTTT

D gene: TRBD1
clone size: .
J gene: TRBJ1-5
V gene: TRBV6-6
CDR3 protein: CASSYSTGWDQPQHF
CDR3 DNA: TGTGCCAGCAGTTACTCGACAGGGTGGGATCAGCCCCAGCATTTT

D gene: .
clone size: .
J gene: TRBJ1-6
V gene: TRBV2
CDR3 protein: CASSLFGGGTNSPLHF
CDR3 DNA: TGTGCCAGCAGTTTGTTCGGGGGGGGAACTAATTCACCCCTCCACTTT

D gene: .
clone size: .
J gene: TRBJ2-3
V gene: TRBV6-1
CDR3 protein: CASRAGTQVDTQYF
CDR3 DNA: TGTGCCAGCAGAGCCGGGACCCAGGTGGATACGCAGTATTTT

D gene: .
clone size: .
J gene: TRBJ1-6
V gene: TRBV2
CDR3 protein: CASSETGRANNSPLHF
CDR3 DNA: TGTGCCAGCAGTGAAACAGGCCGAGCTAATAATTCACCCCTCCACTTT

D gene: .
clone size: .
J gene: TRBJ1-6
V gene: TRBV5-8
CDR3 protein: CASSLASGSYNSPLHF
CDR3 DNA: TGTGCCAGCAGCTTGGCCTCCGGCTCCTATAATTCACCCCTCCACTTT

D gene: TRBD1
clone size: once
J gene: TRBJ1-1
V gene: TRBV30
CDR3 protein: CAWSVQGSTEAFF
CDR3 DNA: TGTGCCTGGAGTGTACAGGGGTCCACTGAAGCTTTCTTT

D gene: .
clone size: .
J gene: TRBJ1-1
V gene: TRBV28
CDR3 protein: CASSRRFTGKTEAFF
CDR3 DNA: TGTGCCAGCAGTCGACGATTTACAGGGAAGACTGAAGCTTTCTTT

D gene: .
clone size: once
J gene: TRBJ2-5
V gene: TRBV11-3
CDR3 protein: CASSFASAGQETQYF
CDR3 DNA: TGTGCCAGCAGCTTCGCGTCAGCGGGCCAAGAGACCCAGTACTTC

D gene: .
clone size: few
J gene: TRBJ1-5
V gene: TRBV2
CDR3 protein: CASRGGLPVVGQPQHF
CDR3 DNA: TGTGCCAGCAGGGGGGGACTCCCAGTCGTGGGTCAGCCCCAGCATTTT

D gene: .
clone size: medium-sized
J gene: TRBJ2-7
V gene: TRBV15
CDR3 protein: CATSRGRGATREQYF
CDR3 DNA: TGTGCCACCAGCAGAGGGAGAGGGGCAACTCGGGAGCAGTACTTC

D gene: TRBD1
clone size: .
J gene: TRBJ1-5
V gene: TRBV19
CDR3 protein: CASSGTGLFSNQPQHF
CDR3 DNA: TGTGCCAGTAGCGGGACAGGGTTGTTTAGCAATCAGCCCCAGCATTTT

D gene: TRBD1
clone size: .
J gene: TRBJ2-6
V gene: TRBV10-3
CDR3 protein: CAIRRSGTGSSGANVLTF
CDR3 DNA: TGTGCCATCAGGCGGTCGGGGACAGGGAGCTCTGGGGCCAACGTCCTGACTTTC

D gene: TRBD2
clone size: .
J gene: TRBJ2-5
V gene: TRBV9
CDR3 protein: CASSVAGTSGETQYF
CDR3 DNA: TGTGCCAGCAGCGTAGCCGGGACTAGCGGGGAGACCCAGTACTTC

D gene: TRBD1
clone size: .
J gene: TRBJ2-2
V gene: TRBV11-2
CDR3 protein: CASSGRTGGVGELFF
CDR3 DNA: TGTGCCAGCAGCGGCAGGACAGGGGGAGTCGGGGAGCTGTTTTTT

D gene: .
clone size: .
J gene: TRBJ1-5
V gene: TRBV7-9
CDR3 protein: CASSSQGDQPQHF
CDR3 DNA: TGTGCCAGCAGCTCCCAGGGCGATCAGCCCCAGCATTTT

D gene: .
clone size: once
J gene: TRBJ1-2
V gene: TRBV6-1
CDR3 protein: CASSDPEYYGYTF
CDR3 DNA: TGTGCCAGCAGTGACCCGGAGTACTATGGCTACACCTTC

D gene: .
clone size: few
J gene: TRBJ2-5
V gene: TRBV21-1
CDR3 protein: CASSKGFNWSAGNQETQYF
CDR3 DNA: TGTGCCAGCAGCAAAGGTTTTAATTGGTCAGCGGGGAACCAAGAGACCCAGTACTTC

D gene: .
clone size: .
J gene: TRBJ2-2
V gene: TRBV2
CDR3 protein: CASSPRAGYPNTGELFF
CDR3 DNA: TGTGCCAGCAGCCCCCGAGCGGGCTACCCGAACACCGGGGAGCTGTTTTTT

D gene: TRBD2
clone size: .
J gene: TRBJ2-7
V gene: TRBV6-5
CDR3 protein: CASTQTSGEGKQYF
CDR3 DNA: TGTGCCAGCACCCAAACTAGCGGTGAGGGGAAGCAGTACTTC

D gene: .
clone size: .
J gene: TRBJ2-6
V gene: TRBV15
CDR3 protein: CATTGGGEVTGANVLTF
CDR3 DNA: TGTGCCACCACTGGCGGGGGCGAGGTAACTGGGGCCAACGTCCTGACTTTC

D gene: .
clone size: .
J gene: TRBJ1-3
V gene: TRBV7-6
CDR3 protein: CASSRGGATQGNTIYF
CDR3 DNA: TGTGCCAGCAGCCGTGGGGGGGCGACGCAGGGAAACACCATATATTTT

D gene: .
clone size: .
J gene: TRBJ2-7
V gene: TRBV6-5
CDR3 protein: CASSYSRGGGPEQYF
CDR3 DNA: TGTGCCAGCAGTTACTCGCGGGGAGGGGGTCCCGAGCAGTACTTC

D gene: TRBD1
clone size: .
J gene: TRBJ2-2
V gene: TRBV7-3
CDR3 protein: CASSLTGGASTGELFF
CDR3 DNA: TGTGCCAGCAGCCTAACAGGGGGCGCAAGCACCGGGGAGCTGTTTTTT

D gene: .
clone size: few
J gene: TRBJ1-4
V gene: TRBV27
CDR3 protein: CASSQRSGNEKLFF
CDR3 DNA: TGTGCCAGCAGTCAACGAAGTGGTAATGAAAAACTGTTTTTT

D gene: .
clone size: .
J gene: TRBJ1-2
V gene: TRBV9
CDR3 protein: CASGANSGRPRGGYGYTF
CDR3 DNA: TGTGCCAGTGGGGCCAACTCCGGTCGCCCCCGTGGAGGCTATGGCTACACCTTC

D gene: .
clone size: few
J gene: TRBJ1-1
V gene: TRBV10-3
CDR3 protein: CAISAPTGFHTEAFF
CDR3 DNA: TGTGCCATCAGTGCCCCAACGGGCTTCCACACTGAAGCTTTCTTT

D gene: TRBD1
clone size: .
J gene: TRBJ2-2
V gene: TRBV10-3
CDR3 protein: CAISSQGDTGELFF
CDR3 DNA: TGTGCCATCAGTTCCCAGGGGGACACCGGGGAGCTGTTTTTT

D gene: .
clone size: .
J gene: TRBJ1-1
V gene: TRBV7-8
CDR3 protein: CASSLEAMNTEAFF
CDR3 DNA: TGTGCCAGCAGCTTAGAAGCGATGAACACTGAAGCTTTCTTT

D gene: TRBD2
clone size: few
J gene: TRBJ2-3
V gene: TRBV27
CDR3 protein: CASSTRLAGGPYTDTQYF
CDR3 DNA: TGTGCCAGCAGTACCAGACTAGCGGGGGGGCCTTACACAGATACGCAGTATTTT

D gene: .
clone size: .
J gene: TRBJ2-3
V gene: TRBV5-1
CDR3 protein: CASSLEGLVDTQYF
CDR3 DNA: TGCGCCAGCAGCTTGGAAGGGTTGGTAGATACGCAGTATTTT

D gene: .
clone size: .
J gene: TRBJ1-2
V gene: TRBV18
CDR3 protein: CASADVSDYGYTF
CDR3 DNA: TGTGCCAGCGCTGATGTATCTGACTATGGCTACACCTTC

D gene: TRBD1
clone size: few
J gene: TRBJ2-4
V gene: TRBV19
CDR3 protein: CASSIDTGAGLAKNIQYF
CDR3 DNA: TGTGCCAGTAGTATAGATACAGGGGCGGGCTTAGCCAAAAACATTCAGTACTTC

D gene: TRBD1
clone size: .
J gene: TRBJ1-4
V gene: TRBV29-1
CDR3 protein: CSVGQGALVEKLFF
CDR3 DNA: TGCAGCGTTGGACAGGGGGCGTTAGTCGAAAAACTGTTTTTT

D gene: .
clone size: .
J gene: TRBJ2-7
V gene: TRBV2
CDR3 protein: CASSDTGTYEQYF
CDR3 DNA: TGTGCCAGCAGTGACACTGGGACCTACGAGCAGTACTTC

D gene: .
clone size: .
J gene: TRBJ2-5
V gene: TRBV7-8
CDR3 protein: CASSLTRQETQYF
CDR3 DNA: TGTGCCAGCAGCTTAACCCGGCAAGAGACCCAGTACTTC

D gene: .
clone size: .
J gene: TRBJ1-1
V gene: TRBV9
CDR3 protein: CASSVAGTEAFF
CDR3 DNA: TGTGCCAGCAGCGTAGCGGGCACTGAAGCTTTCTTT

D gene: .
clone size: .
J gene: TRBJ2-5
V gene: TRBV7-2
CDR3 protein: CASSFASAGQETQYF
CDR3 DNA: TGTGCCAGCAGCTTCGCGTCAGCGGGCCAAGAGACCCAGTACTTC

D gene: .
clone size: medium-sized
J gene: TRBJ1-3
V gene: TRBV7-9
CDR3 protein: CASSLGLGNTIYF
CDR3 DNA: TGTGCCAGCTCCCTGGGGCTAGGAAACACCATATATTTT

D gene: TRBD1
clone size: .
J gene: TRBJ1-3
V gene: TRBV7-9
CDR3 protein: CASSSSRTGPGNTIYF
CDR3 DNA: TGTGCCAGCAGCTCCTCCAGGACAGGCCCGGGAAACACCATATATTTT

D gene: .
clone size: .
J gene: TRBJ2-3
V gene: TRBV7-9
CDR3 protein: CASSLAIADTQYF
CDR3 DNA: TGTGCCAGCAGCTTAGCGATTGCAGATACGCAGTATTTT

D gene: .
clone size: .
J gene: TRBJ2-1
V gene: TRBV7-3
CDR3 protein: CASSLTQRNEQFF
CDR3 DNA: TGTGCCAGCAGCTTAACTCAGAGGAATGAGCAGTTCTTC

D gene: TRBD1
clone size: .
J gene: TRBJ2-1
V gene: TRBV6-5
CDR3 protein: CASSYSLTGGGYEQFF
CDR3 DNA: TGTGCCAGCAGTTACTCGTTGACAGGGGGCGGGTATGAGCAGTTCTTC

D gene: .
clone size: once
J gene: TRBJ2-7
V gene: TRBV4-1
CDR3 protein: CASSHADIAYEQYF
CDR3 DNA: TGCGCCAGCAGCCATGCGGACATCGCCTACGAGCAGTACTTC

D gene: TRBD1
clone size: .
J gene: TRBJ1-2
V gene: TRBV7-9
CDR3 protein: CASSSRTGEAGYTF
CDR3 DNA: TGTGCCAGCAGCTCCAGGACAGGGGAGGCGGGCTACACCTTC

D gene: .
clone size: .
J gene: TRBJ1-1
V gene: TRBV7-2
CDR3 protein: CASSLPGRGITAFF
CDR3 DNA: TGTGCCAGCAGCTTACCCGGAAGGGGGATAACAGCTTTCTTT

D gene: .
clone size: .
J gene: TRBJ2-2
V gene: TRBV5-4
CDR3 protein: CASSLVRGGTGELFF
CDR3 DNA: TGTGCCAGCAGCTTGGTCAGGGGGGGCACCGGGGAGCTGTTTTTT

D gene: TRBD2
clone size: .
J gene: TRBJ2-3
V gene: TRBV2
CDR3 protein: CASRPGLGTDTQYF
CDR3 DNA: TGTGCCAGCAGACCGGGACTAGGCACAGATACGCAGTATTTT